A single sample is the source of the 19 T cell receptor beta chains below, sequenced in a study of technical replicates of blood from several donors. Clones were read by immunoSEQ multiplex PCR, and TCRdb kept only the in-frame ones, dropping some. The sample comprises more than 90,000 clones, 96% of which are singletons, and 0.2% to 0.25% rests with the top ten. Sequencing used T cells isolated from PBMCs. The receptors shown here come from a human donor in good health.

The chain carries TRBV28 and TRBJ2-2, with 8 bases matching TRBD1. V lost 6 bases to trimming and J lost 3 bases; unmatched junction nucleotides: 3. Germline CDR1 is MDHEN and CDR2 is SYDVKM. The CDR3 has 14 residues. Here the CDR3 reads CASSRTGYTGELFF. CDR3 DNA: TGTGCCAGCAGCAGGACAGGGTACACCGGGGAGCTGTTTTTT.

This chain uses TRBV6-5 with TRBJ2-7, with D possibly TRBD2 on 6 matching bases. V lost 6 bases to trimming and J lost 5 bases, with 14 bases between them. This CDR3 has 13 amino acids. CDR1 and CDR2 from the germline V gene are MNHEY and SVGAGI. The CDR3 reads CASSDGTLDEQYF. The DNA of the CDR3 is TGTGCCAGCAGCGACGGGACTCTCGACGAGCAGTACTTC.

Written as DNA, the CDR3 is TGCAGCGTTGATCAGGGGAGTAGTGAAGCTTTCTTT. Its protein product is CSVDQGSSEAFF. This sequence joins TRBV29-1 and TRBJ1-1; D is possibly TRBD1 (6 bases). The germline V and J ends were trimmed by 3 bases and 7 bases, with 12 bases remaining between them. The germline V gene has CDR1 SQVTM and CDR2 ANQGSEA. The CDR3 has 12 amino acids.

The genes are TRBV6-5 and TRBJ1-5; 8 bases line up with TRBD1. CDR1 and CDR2 from the germline V gene are MNHEY and SVGAGI. The CDR3 has 15 residues. With V trimmed by 6 bases and J by 7 bases, 11 bases remained unmatched. The CDR3 here is CASSRYGQGSQPQHF. The CDR3 nucleotides are TGTGCCAGCAGCCGATACGGACAGGGAAGCCAGCCCCAGCATTTT.

This chain uses TRBV28 with TRBJ2-1; 9 nucleotides line up with TRBD1. The CDR3 length is 14 residues. The germline V gene has CDR1 MDHEN and CDR2 SYDVKM. V lost 7 bases to trimming and J lost 5 bases; unmatched junction nucleotides: 6. The CDR3 DNA follows: TGTGCCAGCACCTCCGGGACAGGGCACAATGAGCAGTTCTTC. This sequence encodes CASTSGTGHNEQFF.

The J gene is TRBJ1-1, the V gene TRBV6-1; 8 positions agree with TRBD1. The CDR3 is 15 amino acids. The J segment lost 3 bases and the V segment lost 4 bases, leaving 7 bases of the junction unmatched. The germline V gene encodes CDR1 MNHNS and CDR2 SASEGT. CDR3 sequence reads: CASSGLQGVDTEAFF. The DNA for the CDR3 is TGTGCCAGCAGTGGATTACAGGGGGTAGACACTGAAGCTTTCTTT.

The genes are TRBV6-4 and TRBJ2-1; 7 bases agree with TRBD2. Looked up from germline, CDR1 is MRHNA and CDR2 is SNTAGT. The ends lost 5 bases at V and 4 bases at J; junction bases unmatched: 11. This CDR3 has 16 residues. The CDR3: CASSTRLSGQYNEQFF. CDR3 bases: TGTGCCAGCAGTACGAGACTTAGCGGGCAGTACAATGAGCAGTTCTTC.

This sequence joins TRBV5-1 and TRBJ1-5; 10 positions match TRBD1. Germline trimming cut 0 bases from V and 6 bases from J; bases unmatched to any gene: 9. Germline CDR1 SGHRS, CDR2 YFSETQ. The CDR3 spans 17 residues. The CDR3 spells CASSLAPLGQGLQPQHF. In DNA, the CDR3 is TGCGCCAGCAGCTTGGCCCCTTTGGGACAGGGGCTTCAGCCCCAGCATTTT.

V and J are TRBV25-1 and TRBJ2-3; weak D call: TRBD1 (5 bases). V lost 3 bases to trimming and J lost 0 bases, with 13 bases between them. The CDR3 is 16 amino acids. Germline CDR1 is MGHDK and CDR2 is SYGVNS. Here the CDR3 reads CASSDRQLVSTDTQYF. The CDR3 nucleotides are TGTGCCAGCAGTGACCGACAGCTCGTGAGCACAGATACGCAGTATTTT.

The CDR3 sequence is CASSIHRDGKLFF. The CDR3 DNA sequence: TGTGCCAGCAGCATACACAGGGATGGAAAACTGTTTTTT. This chain connects TRBV7-6 to TRBJ1-4; TRBD1 might be the D (6 bases). The V end lost 5 bases, the J end lost 10 bases, and 14 bases lay between the germline ends. CDR1 and CDR2 (germline): SGHVS, FNYEAQ. The CDR3 loop spans 13 amino acids.

The chain joins TRBV6-5 to TRBJ2-1; D may be TRBD2 (6 bases). This CDR3 has 13 amino acids. The ends were cut back, 2 bases at V and 8 bases at J, with 10 bases in the middle. The germline CDR1 and CDR2 sequences are MNHEY and SVGAGI. This CDR3 is CASSYPGGDEQFF. CDR3 coding DNA: TGTGCCAGCAGTTACCCCGGAGGGGATGAGCAGTTCTTC.

This clone has a single count. This chain links TRBV6-1 with TRBJ2-1; a possible D gene is TRBD1 (6 bases). V shed 7 bases and J shed 1 base, with 11 bases lying between them. The CDR3 sequence is 14 residues long. Germline CDR1 and CDR2: MNHNS and SASEGT. The CDR3 DNA follows: TGTGCCAGCATTCGGCAGGGGTCCTACAATGAGCAGTTCTTC. Translated, it gives CASIRQGSYNEQFF.

The V gene is TRBV7-2, the J gene TRBJ2-1, with TRBD1 identical over 8 bases. Germline-derived CDR1 and CDR2 are SGHTA and FQGNSA. Trimming removed 7 bases from V and 5 bases from J; junction bases left unmatched: 13. CDR3 length: 16 residues. The CDR3 sequence is CASTLSARQGHNEQFF. In DNA form, the CDR3 reads TGTGCCAGCACCCTTAGCGCGAGACAGGGGCACAATGAGCAGTTCTTC.

The gene calls are TRBV5-4 and TRBJ2-7; 7 bases line up with TRBD2. This CDR3 contains 14 residues. Germline-derived CDR1 and CDR2 are SGHNT and YYREEE (reference sequence). The V and J ends lost 1 base and 7 bases, in that order; junction bases with no gene match: 8. The CDR3 loop reads CASSLWGGQGEQYF. The CDR3 nucleotides read TGTGCCAGCAGCTTGTGGGGGGGTCAGGGAGAGCAGTACTTC.

The chain combines TRBV19 with TRBJ2-7; 8 positions agree with TRBD1. The junction had 13 bases not matched to a gene; V was cut back by 6 bases and J by 6 bases. Germline V CDR1 and CDR2: LNHDA, SQIVND (reference sequence). CDR3 length: 15 amino acids. The CDR3 here is CASRPEQGANVEQYF. CDR3 DNA: TGTGCCAGTAGGCCGGAGCAGGGGGCGAATGTCGAGCAGTACTTC.

The V and J genes are TRBV11-2 and TRBJ1-1; 7 nucleotides agree with TRBD1. After removal of 5 bases from V and 2 bases from J, the junction contained 11 bases not matched to a gene. Germline CDR1 reads SGHAT; CDR2 reads FQNNGV. This CDR3 region has 16 residues. The CDR3 region is CASSPRPGTANTEAFF. The CDR3 DNA reads as TGTGCCAGCAGCCCAAGGCCAGGGACAGCCAACACTGAAGCTTTCTTT.

The chain couples TRBV19 to TRBJ1-1; 8 bases are a match to TRBD1. Germline CDR1 reads LNHDA; CDR2 reads SQIVND (reference sequence). J lost 1 base, V lost 7 bases, and 8 bases had no gene match. This CDR3 spans 15 amino acids. The chain's CDR3 is CASTDRVIGNTEAFF. The CDR3 DNA reads TGTGCCAGTACGGACAGGGTTATTGGGAACACTGAAGCTTTCTTT.

The rearrangement links TRBV29-1 to TRBJ1-1, with D maybe TRBD1 (5 bases). CDR3 size: 11 residues. V gave up 0 bases and J gave up 11 bases, with 10 bases separating them. Germline-derived CDR1 and CDR2 are SQVTM and ANQGSEA. The CDR3 spells CSVEDGPGAFF. CDR3 bases: TGCAGCGTTGAAGATGGGCCAGGGGCTTTCTTT.

This clone is a singleton in its sample. The chain combines TRBV5-6 with TRBJ2-7; 7 bases line up with TRBD2. The CDR3 sequence is 14 residues long. Per the germline V gene, CDR1 is SGHDT and CDR2 is YYEEEE. Trimming at V came to 2 bases and at J to 2 bases, leaving 4 bases not matched to a gene. CDR3 region: CASSLPGGTYEQYF. The CDR3 DNA sequence: TGTGCCAGCAGCTTACCGGGAGGTACCTACGAGCAGTACTTC. The variable domain in full, with the rest retrieved from reference TRBV5-6 and TRBJ2-7, is DAGVTQSPTHLIKTRGQQVTLRCSPKSGHDTVSWYQQALGQGPQFIFQYYEEEERQRGNFPDRFSGHQFPNYSSELNVNALLLGDSALYLCASSLPGGTYEQYFGPGTRLTVT.